This entry features one TCR beta chain sequence. Its antigen remains unidentified. The sample comes from a study of cytotoxic CD8 clonotypes in ibrutinib-treated CLL. Study at large: Response sampling occurred after a median around 12 months of treatment (range 6 to 36). Study results and limitations: In sustained-remission versus progressing patients, sampling times differed. Measured clonality at baseline was greater than in age-matched healthy donors and tracked with circulating CD8+ T-cell counts. At ibrutinib response, clonality increased, and at progression it declined back toward baseline.

Clones were sequenced by immunoSEQ multiplex PCR, and TCRdb holds only the in-frame ones, with some missing. The table lists 12,000 or so clones, 75% to 85% of them singletons, with about 16% in the top ten. The sequence was collected from a human donor with chronic lymphocytic leukemia. Sequenced here: PBMCs, sampled at disease progression, from a patient treated with ibrutinib.

CDR3 in amino acids: CASSYSGNRGSEAFF. In nucleotides, the CDR3 is TGTGCCAGCAGTTACTCAGGTAACAGGGGATCTGAAGCTTTCTTT. The V call is TRBV6-6, the J call TRBJ1-1; 7 nucleotides line up with TRBD1. Per germline, CDR1 MNHNY and CDR2 SVGAGI (reference sequence). The trim removed 0 bases at V and 6 bases at J, leaving 7 bases unmatched. CDR3 length: 15 residues.